The rows below give T cell receptor beta chains drawn from one sample of a study of Ad26.COV2.S vaccination and SARS-CoV-2 variants. Sequencing was performed with immunoSEQ multiplex PCR; in TCRdb, only in-frame clones are kept and a portion is missing. The sample holds about 450,000 clones, roughly 87% seen once. The sequences come from peripheral blood, collected in a trial of Ad26.COV2.S vaccine versus placebo. The receptors were sampled from a person aged 18-60 years who received the Ad26.COV2.S COVID-19 vaccine or a placebo. CDR3s include the opening cysteine and the closing phenylalanine or tryptophan. A D gene is named only where the DNA matches it firmly. A row's size may be missing; if present it is once, few, many or a size class.

CASSLDLAGNTGELFF	TGCGCCAGCAGCTTGGATCTAGCGGGGAACACCGGGGAGCTGTTTTTT	few	TRBJ2-2	TRBV5-1	TRBD2
CASGTGGVTLEAFF	TGTGCTAGTGGCACCGGGGGAGTTACCCTTGAAGCTTTCTTT	once	TRBJ1-1	TRBV12-5	NA
CAISESRGLGNQPQHF	TGTGCCATCAGTGAGTCGAGGGGGCTCGGAAATCAGCCCCAGCATTTT	once	TRBJ1-5	TRBV10-3	TRBD1
CASSPGQGQGEAFF	TGTGCCAGCAGCCCCGGTCAGGGGCAGGGTGAAGCTTTCTTT	NA	TRBJ1-1	TRBV7-8	NA
CASSLRGTIGTEAFF	TGTGCCAGCAGCTTGAGGGGAACTATAGGGACTGAAGCTTTCTTT	NA	TRBJ1-1	TRBV7-2	NA
CASSPGEPTEAFF	TGTGCCAGCTCACCTGGGGAGCCCACTGAAGCTTTCTTT	NA	TRBJ1-1	TRBV18	NA
CASSPALGQGQPQHF	TGTGCCAGCTCACCCGCGTTAGGGCAAGGTCAGCCCCAGCATTTT	NA	TRBJ1-5	TRBV18	NA
CASSQNPGQNYNSPLHF	TGCGCCAGCAGCCAAAACCCCGGACAGAACTATAATTCACCCCTCCACTTT	once	TRBJ1-6	TRBV4-3	NA
CASSLSIASYRQGKGYGYTF	TGTGCCAGCAGTTTATCGATAGCCAGTTATAGACAGGGCAAGGGCTATGGCTACACCTTC	NA	TRBJ1-2	TRBV27	TRBD1
CASSRRLNTEAFF	TGTGCCAGCAGCCGACGACTGAACACTGAAGCTTTCTTT	once	TRBJ1-1	TRBV7-8	NA
CASSVGASYNEQFF	TGTGCCAGCAGCGTAGGGGCTAGCTACAATGAGCAGTTCTTC	NA	TRBJ2-1	TRBV9	NA
CASSLQWGTDTQYF	TGTGCCAGCAGCTTGCAATGGGGCACAGATACGCAGTATTTT	NA	TRBJ2-3	TRBV7-2	NA
CAISEEEDTQYF	TGTGCCATCAGTGAGGAGGAGGATACGCAGTATTTT	NA	TRBJ2-3	TRBV10-3	NA
CASSVGQIYNEQFF	TGTGCCAGCAGCGTGGGACAGATTTACAATGAGCAGTTCTTC	NA	TRBJ2-1	TRBV9	TRBD1
CASSDSMGGNQPQHF	TGTGCCAGCAGTGATAGTATGGGGGGCAATCAGCCCCAGCATTTT	NA	TRBJ1-5	TRBV2	NA
CASSQAPGSAGYYGYTF	TGCGCCAGCAGCCAAGCCCCAGGGTCGGCGGGGTACTATGGCTACACCTTC	NA	TRBJ1-2	TRBV4-1	NA
CASSPRPSSGRRSYNEQFF	TGTGCCAGTAGTCCAAGGCCCTCTAGCGGGAGGAGGTCCTACAATGAGCAGTTCTTC	NA	TRBJ2-1	TRBV19	TRBD2
CASSLRRGESEQYF	TGCGCCAGCAGCTTGCGGCGGGGGGAGAGCGAGCAGTACTTC	few	TRBJ2-7	TRBV5-1	TRBD2
CASSPPLGEGGCPQYGYTF	TGCGCCAGCAGTCCACCCCTTGGGGAGGGTGGTTGTCCCCAATATGGCTACACCTTC	NA	TRBJ1-2	TRBV10-1	NA
CASSDQQGYEQYF	TGTGCCAGCAGTGATCAACAGGGTTACGAGCAGTACTTC	NA	TRBJ2-7	TRBV6-1	NA
CASSLRTISRRGEDDEQYF	TGTGCCAGCAGCTTAAGGACAATTTCACGCCGCGGGGAAGATGACGAGCAGTACTTC	many	TRBJ2-7	TRBV7-9	NA
CASSEARGGRNSYNEQFF	TGTGCCAGCAGTGAAGCGCGGGGGGGGCGTAACTCCTACAATGAGCAGTTCTTC	NA	TRBJ2-1	TRBV2	TRBD2
CASPPSSFDREETQYF	TGTGCCAGCCCCCCATCATCATTTGACCGGGAAGAGACCCAGTACTTC	NA	TRBJ2-5	TRBV9	NA
CSVGKGSSGYTF	TGCAGCGTTGGAAAAGGCAGCAGCGGCTACACCTTC	NA	TRBJ1-2	TRBV29-1	NA
CASIKDLAGGMELFF	TGTGCCAGCATCAAGGATTTAGCGGGGGGAATGGAGCTGTTTTTT	NA	TRBJ2-2	TRBV2	TRBD2
CASSLVTGVGYTF	TGTGCCAGCAGCTTAGTGACAGGGGTAGGCTACACCTTC	NA	TRBJ1-2	TRBV7-2	TRBD1
CASRNTGQETQYF	TGCGCCAGCAGAAACACAGGGCAAGAGACCCAGTACTTC	NA	TRBJ2-5	TRBV5-1	NA
CASSLSRGGLGQPQHF	TGTGCCAGCAGCTTATCTCGGGGGGGACTTGGGCAGCCCCAGCATTTT	few	TRBJ1-5	TRBV7-8	NA
CASSLKRGYYGYTF	TGTGCCAGCAGCTTGAAGCGGGGCTATTACGGCTACACCTTC	NA	TRBJ1-2	TRBV5-6	NA
CASSPQQGREETQYF	TGTGCCAGTAGTCCTCAGCAGGGGCGAGAAGAGACCCAGTACTTC	NA	TRBJ2-5	TRBV19	NA
CASSAYEQYF	TGTGCCAGCTCGGCCTACGAGCAGTACTTC	NA	TRBJ2-7	TRBV3-1/TRBV3-2	NA
CASSLEGTGGGLHGYTF	TGCGCCAGCAGCTTGGAGGGGACAGGGGGCGGACTCCATGGCTACACCTTC	NA	TRBJ1-2	TRBV5-1	TRBD1
CASSKAGTGWFNEQFF	TGCGCCAGCAGCAAAGCCGGGACAGGTTGGTTTAATGAGCAGTTCTTC	NA	TRBJ2-1	TRBV4-1	TRBD1
CASSSLGVHQPQHF	TGTGCCAGCAGTTCTCTCGGCGTGCACCAGCCCCAGCATTTT	NA	TRBJ1-5	TRBV28	NA
CASSKEGLEMTNYGYTF	TGTGCCAGCAGCAAAGAAGGGTTGGAGATGACTAACTATGGCTACACCTTC	NA	TRBJ1-2	TRBV21-1	NA
CASSVRQDTDTQYF	TGTGCCAGCAGCGTAAGGCAGGACACAGATACGCAGTATTTT	NA	TRBJ2-3	TRBV9	NA
CAISESTLRSGNTIYF	TGTGCCATCAGTGAGTCGACTCTTAGATCTGGAAACACCATATATTTT	NA	TRBJ1-3	TRBV10-3	NA
CASLSHKGGYTF	TGTGCCAGCCTCTCTCACAAGGGTGGCTACACCTTC	NA	TRBJ1-2	TRBV5-4	NA
CASSGSGGVNSPLHF	TGTGCCAGCAGTGGGAGCGGAGGGGTGAATTCACCCCTCCACTTT	NA	TRBJ1-6	TRBV2	NA